The present entry profiles one T cell receptor (beta chain) with its context. The data derive from a study of control samples from healthy donors and cancer patients. The assay was immunoSEQ multiplex PCR, and TCRdb's table has in-frame clones only and misses some. In the table there are roughly 69,000 clones, around 80% of which are singletons. CDR3 length equals 15 residues. The ends lost 6 bases at V and 4 bases at J; junction bases unmatched: 8. Germline V gene lookup returns CDR1 LNHDA and CDR2 SQIVND (reference sequence). The chain links TRBV19 to TRBJ2-3, with TRBD2 matching 9 bases. The sample consisted of blood. This sequence originates from a man aged 60 to 75 in good health. The CDR3 spells CASRPLAGVADTQYF. CDR3 nucleotides: TGTGCCAGTAGACCCTTAGCGGGAGTTGCAGATACGCAGTATTTT.